This T cell receptor (beta chain) appears in the sequencing data of a study of blood T cell repertoires in COVID-19. Study at large: From the United States, Italy and Spain came samples of acute and convalescent COVID-19. T cells, B-cell-depleted T cells, or PBMCs supplied cDNA or gDNA.

Original data processing: Reference gene primer amplification gave nucleated cell count estimates. Some clones are missing from TCRdb's copy, which holds only in-frame ones; the method was immunoSEQ multiplex PCR. V and J calls and clone size follow that table, whereas D and trimming were derived from the DNA. In the table there are some 150,000 clones, roughly nine tenths of which are singletons. CDR1 and CDR2 from the germline V gene are KGHDR and SFDVKD. The V and J ends lost 6 bases and 4 bases respectively, with 12 bases between them. The CDR3 spans 14 residues. The origin of this receptor is a woman aged 70-85 years with acute or convalescent COVID-19. Sequencing was carried out using peripheral blood. This chain links TRBV24-1 with TRBJ2-1; D is perhaps TRBD2 (6 bases). CDR3 sequence (DNA): TGTGCCACCAGTATGGGGGGTCGGTACAATGAGCAGTTCTTC. It yields the protein CATSMGGRYNEQFF.